The sample holds many counts of the clone carrying this TCR beta chain. TCRdb itself ran the RACE reads through MiXCR, one entry per CDR3 protein. This sample yields about 71,000 distinct CDR3 sequences, of which 8.5% to 14% are seen a single time; approximately 1.4% belongs to the top ten. Time point denoted: patch test 3, about 24 weeks after DPC sensitization. Treatment: therapeutic diphenylcyclopropenone sensitization with weekly scalp DPC. The germline CDR1 and CDR2 sequences are SEHNR and FQNEAQ (reference sequence). This CDR3 has 15 amino acids. V shed 0 bases, J shed 0 bases, and the junction held 2 bases outside the gene matches. The sample comes from a study of human T cells and chemical hapten exposure.

This chain joins TRBV7-9 and TRBJ2-7; TRBD1 aligns across 7 bases. The clonotype comes from a woman aged 45-59 years with alopecia areata. Some clones in this sample may be carry-over from other donors' samples. Sequencing was performed on whole blood, taken in connection with sensitization to the hapten diphenylcyclopropenone (DPC). CDR3 sequence reads: CASSLATGSSYEQYF. The CDR3 coding sequence is TGTGCCAGCAGCTTAGCGACAGGGAGCTCCTACGAGCAGTACTTC. The variable domain in full, completed from reference TRBV7-9 and TRBJ2-7, reads DTGVSQNPRHKITKRGQNVTFRCDPISEHNRLYWYRQTLGQGPEFLTYFQNEAQLEKSRLLSDRFSAERPKGSFSTLEIQRTEQGDSAMYLCASSLATGSSYEQYFGPGTRLTVT.